This T cell receptor beta chain was captured in a study of metastatic and nonmetastatic thyroid tumors (dated by TCRdb to about 2020). Background for the entire study: The researchers compared repertoires between peripheral blood samples and tumor or nodule tissue samples from patients with malignant or benign thyroid disease.

Before undergoing thyroid surgery, none of the patients had been given any kind of treatment. Using T-cell receptor beta sequencing, the study looked back at clinical samples from patients collected from about 2011 to 2019. What the study reported, not specific to this receptor: TCR beta diversity was reported as significantly higher in malignant tumors than in benign nodules, in both blood and tumor samples.

As to this clone: Its antigen is currently not known. No much larger clone is present one base from it, and per-base qualities are unavailable.

Library generation was performed with PCR. Data came from an Illumina HiSeq 4000. High-throughput sequencing was used to profile the TCR beta-chain CDR3 region of every patient. The study's processing was this. Drawing on CDR3 differences between clinicopathological groups, the researchers built a classifier meant to tell apart patients with distant-metastatic papillary thyroid cancer. The Shannon index was used to measure repertoire diversity, and the Morisita-Horn index was used to measure how similar tumor and blood repertoires were. TCRdb cleaned the public reads at Q25 with fastp, built clones with MiXCR and kept in-frame beta chains. It is TCRdb's table, rather than the study itself, that gives the V and J calls and clone size. The sample data list 15,000 to 20,000 clones, and about 30% of these were observed just once. Of the sample, around a fifth is held by the ten largest clones. The CDR3 covers 16 residues, taking in both the cysteine and the phenylalanine. Only the CDR3 region is kept as DNA, spanning 48 bases read in frame from base 1. Cut back by 5 bases and 5 bases, the V and J ends lie 19 bases apart. Per the germline V gene, SGHNT is the CDR1 and YENEEA is the CDR2.

The source of this sequence is a female donor with papillary thyroid cancer or a benign thyroid nodule (not recorded which). Some clones in this sample may be carry-over from other donors' samples. The sample consisted of adjacent normal tissue. This chain joins TRBV11-3 to TRBJ2-1, with no D gene named confidently. The CDR3 protein: CASSQRFAGADNEQFF. The sequenced DNA is TGTGCCAGCAGCCAAAGATTTGCTGGCGCCGACAATGAGCAGTTCTTC.